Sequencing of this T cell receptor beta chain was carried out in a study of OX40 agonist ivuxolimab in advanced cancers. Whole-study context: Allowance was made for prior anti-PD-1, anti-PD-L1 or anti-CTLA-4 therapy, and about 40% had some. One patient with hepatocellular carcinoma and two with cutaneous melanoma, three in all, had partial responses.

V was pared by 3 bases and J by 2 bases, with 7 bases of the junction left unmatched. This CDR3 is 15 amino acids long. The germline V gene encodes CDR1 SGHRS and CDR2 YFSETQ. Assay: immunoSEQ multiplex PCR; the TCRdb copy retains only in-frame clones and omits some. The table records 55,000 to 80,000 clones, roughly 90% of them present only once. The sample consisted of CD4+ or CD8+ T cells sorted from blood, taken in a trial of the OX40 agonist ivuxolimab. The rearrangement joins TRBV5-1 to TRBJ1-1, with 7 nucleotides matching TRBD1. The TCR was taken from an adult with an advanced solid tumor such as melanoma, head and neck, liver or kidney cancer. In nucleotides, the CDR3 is TGCGCCAGCAGCTGGAGGACAGGACTCAACACTGAAGCTTTCTTT. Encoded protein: CASSWRTGLNTEAFF.